Following are 23 T cell receptor beta chains from one sample sequenced in a study of cytomegalovirus exposure and HLA in healthy donors. The PCR employed 60 Vbeta primers together with 13 Jbeta primers. The repertoire was sequenced with immunoSEQ multiplex PCR; TCRdb's copy has only in-frame clones and lacks some. The sample shows roughly 99,000 clones, roughly 80% of them seen only once. Sample: PBMCs. These receptors came from a man in his fifties or sixties in good health and CMV-seropositive.

This chain links TRBV19 with TRBJ2-3; D unclear. CDR3 size: 16 residues. Trimming took off 1 base at V and 3 bases at J, with 14 bases between the two ends. Germline assignment: CDR1 LNHDA and CDR2 SQIVND (reference sequence). CDR3: CASSIGASLQTDTQYF. The CDR3 region has the DNA TGTGCCAGTAGTATAGGTGCCAGTCTCCAGACAGATACGCAGTATTTT. The whole variable domain, filled in from reference TRBV19 and TRBJ2-3, reads DGGITQSPKYLFRKEGQNVTLSCEQNLNHDAMYWYRQDPGQGLRLIYYSQIVNDFQKGDIAEGYSVSREKKESFPLTVTSAQKNPTAFYLCASSIGASLQTDTQYFGPGTRLTVL.

The chain uses TRBV28 and TRBJ1-6; D is possibly TRBD1 (6 bases). Germline CDR1 MDHEN, CDR2 SYDVKM. V was clipped by 1 base and J by 4 bases, with 8 bases between them. The CDR3 runs to 15 residues. CDR3 nucleotides: TGTGCCAGCAGTTTATTAGGACAGTATAATTCACCCCTCCACTTT. The encoded protein is CASSLLGQYNSPLHF.

V is TRBV6-4 and J is TRBJ2-2; D may be TRBD2 (6 bases). Trimming left V 3 bases short and J 5 bases short, with 7 bases between. The CDR3 consists of 13 residues. Germline CDR1 MRHNA, CDR2 SNTAGT. The CDR3 sequence: CASSEAGTGELFF. The CDR3 coding sequence is TGTGCCAGCAGTGAGGCGGGGACCGGGGAGCTGTTTTTT.

The V and J genes are TRBV6-5 and TRBJ2-7, with TRBD1 as a possible D gene (7 bases). The germline V and J ends were trimmed by 4 bases and 1 base, with 14 bases remaining between them. This CDR3 region has 15 residues. The germline V gene encodes CDR1 MNHEY and CDR2 SVGAGI. The CDR3: CASSSDRAGSYEQYF. CDR3 bases: TGTGCCAGCAGTTCTGACAGGGCGGGGTCCTACGAGCAGTACTTC.

The rearrangement uses TRBV2 and TRBJ1-5, with 9 nucleotides matching TRBD1. Germline CDR1 SNHLY, CDR2 FYNNEI. CDR3 length equals 15 residues. V shed 4 bases, J shed 4 bases, and the junction held 5 bases outside the gene matches. CDR3 bases: TGTGCCAGCAGTGCAGGGACAGGGAGGAATCAGCCCCAGCATTTT. Translating it yields CASSAGTGRNQPQHF. The full variable domain, rest sourced from reference TRBV2 and TRBJ1-5, is EPEVTQTPSHQVTQMGQEVILRCVPISNHLYFYWYRQILGQKVEFLVSFYNNEISEKSEIFDDQFSVERPDGSNFTLKIRSTKLEDSAMYFCASSAGTGRNQPQHFGDGTRLSIL.

The gene calls are TRBV27 and TRBJ1-5; weak D call: TRBD1 (6 bases). Trimming stripped 3 bases from V and 7 bases from J, with 10 bases between. The CDR3 covers 13 residues. CDR1 and CDR2 from the germline V gene are MNHEY and SMNVEV (reference sequence). The CDR3 is CASSFKGGQPQHF. CDR3 bases: TGTGCCAGCAGTTTTAAAGGGGGACAGCCCCAGCATTTT.

The chain couples TRBV28 to TRBJ2-7; TRBD1 agrees at 8 bases. J lost 5 bases, V lost 4 bases, and 10 bases had no gene match. This CDR3 contains 15 residues. Germline CDR1 is MDHEN and CDR2 is SYDVKM. The CDR3 sequence is CASSSRDRILHEQYF. As DNA, the CDR3 is TGTGCCAGCAGTTCCCGGGACAGGATCCTCCACGAGCAGTACTTC.

The gene calls are TRBV27 and TRBJ2-7, with TRBD2 matching over 7 bases. Germline trimming cut 5 bases from V and 0 bases from J; bases unmatched to any gene: 10. The CDR3 loop spans 16 amino acids. Germline-derived CDR1 and CDR2 are MNHEY and SMNVEV (reference sequence). CDR3 nucleotide sequence: TGTGCCAGCAGTCCTTGGGGGGGTCCTTCCTCCTACGAGCAGTACTTC. Translation gives CASSPWGGPSSYEQYF.

The chain carries TRBV5-1 and TRBJ1-5; TRBD1 is a possible D gene (6 bases). The CDR3 covers 14 residues. In germline, CDR1 is SGHRS, CDR2 YFSETQ. V lost 4 bases and J 4 bases, leaving 12 bases between the germline ends. The CDR3 nucleotides are TGCGCCAGCAGCCCGGACAGTTCTAATCAGCCCCAGCATTTT. This sequence encodes CASSPDSSNQPQHF.

The chain's CDR3 is CASSRGQGYSYEQYF. The CDR3 nucleotides are TGTGCCAGCAGCCGGGGACAGGGCTACTCCTACGAGCAGTACTTC. This chain connects TRBV5-6 to TRBJ2-7; 9 bases line up with TRBD1. This CDR3 has 15 amino acids. V lost 4 bases and J lost 0; bases outside the gene matches: 5. Per germline, CDR1 SGHDT and CDR2 YYEEEE.

This clone was detected once. The chain joins TRBV5-1 to TRBJ2-3; TRBD2 might be the D (5 bases). V lost 0 bases, J lost 3 bases, and 11 bases lay in between. CDR1 is SGHRS and CDR2 is YFSETQ in the germline V gene. The CDR3 has 15 amino acids. The CDR3 nucleotides read TGCGCCAGCAGCTTGGGGTCCCCGGGAACAGATACGCAGTATTTT. Protein sequence: CASSLGSPGTDTQYF.

The V call is TRBV7-9, the J call TRBJ2-1; 9 positions agree with TRBD1. This CDR3 region has 14 residues. V gave up 0 bases and J gave up 13 bases; unmatched junction bases: 7. The germline gives CDR1 SEHNR, CDR2 FQNEAQ (reference sequence). The CDR3 spells CASSLALGTGFQFF. CDR3 DNA: TGTGCCAGCAGCTTAGCGCTGGGGACAGGGTTTCAGTTCTTC.

The chain uses TRBV27 and TRBJ2-7; a weak D match, TRBD2 (5 bases). CDR1 is MNHEY and CDR2 is SMNVEV in the germline V gene (reference sequence). The CDR3 runs to 14 residues. V was cut by 5 bases and J by 3 bases, with 14 bases left in between. The CDR3: CASSIYLGSYEQYF. The DNA of the CDR3 is TGTGCCAGCAGTATATACCTTGGGAGCTACGAGCAGTACTTC.

The chain uses TRBV28 and TRBJ2-5, with 8 positions matching TRBD2. The DNA end lines up better with TRBJ2-7; the J call may be wrong. Germline V lookup: CDR1 MDHEN, CDR2 SYDVKM. The CDR3 runs to 14 residues. CDR3 DNA: TGTGCCAGCAGTCCAGCGGGGGAATTCTACGAGCAGTACTTC. It yields the protein CASSPAGEFYEQYF.

The chain carries TRBV6-1 and TRBJ2-7; D possibly corresponds to TRBD2 (6 bases). Germline V gene lookup returns CDR1 MNHNS and CDR2 SASEGT. The ends were cut back, 7 bases at V and 3 bases at J, with 13 bases in the middle. There are 13 residues in the CDR3. The CDR3 sequence: CASMALAHYEQYF. In DNA, the CDR3 is TGTGCCAGCATGGCACTAGCCCACTACGAGCAGTACTTC.

The chain carries TRBV27 and TRBJ2-7, with D possibly matching TRBD1 (5 bases). This CDR3 comprises 13 residues. The V gene's germline CDR1 is MNHEY and CDR2 SMNVEV (reference sequence). V shed 6 bases and J shed 2 bases, with 11 bases lying between them. The CDR3: CASSRQIPYEQYF. CDR3 DNA: TGTGCCAGCAGCCGACAGATACCCTACGAGCAGTACTTC.

This chain joins TRBV7-6 and TRBJ2-7, with 9 nucleotides matching TRBD1. The V gene's germline CDR1 is SGHVS and CDR2 FNYEAQ. The CDR3 is 13 amino acids. The V gene end was trimmed by 8 bases and the J gene end by 6 bases; junction bases not matched to a gene: 8. CDR3 region: CASGIGTGSEQYF. CDR3 nucleotides: TGTGCCAGCGGAATCGGGACAGGGTCCGAGCAGTACTTC.

The chain uses TRBV4-1 and TRBJ2-5; TRBD2 agrees at 9 bases. V lost 1 base, J lost 5 bases, and 5 bases stayed unmatched. The CDR3 is 15 residues long. Germline V CDR1 and CDR2: MGHRA, YSYEKL. The CDR3 sequence is CASSQGIGLAETQYF. CDR3 nucleotides: TGCGCCAGCAGCCAAGGGATCGGACTAGCGGAGACCCAGTACTTC.

In its sample, this clone was seen a few times. The chain has TRBV7-3 and TRBJ1-6, with 8 bases aligning to TRBD1. From germline, CDR1 is SGHTA and CDR2 FQGTGA. The CDR3 consists of 14 residues. With 5 bases clipped from V and 9 bases from J, the junction kept 6 bases outside the gene matches. The CDR3 loop reads CASSRTGPGSPLHF. DNA of the CDR3: TGTGCCAGCAGCCGGACAGGGCCTGGTTCACCCCTCCACTTT.

The CDR3 sequence: CASSVTGLGAFF. Written as DNA, the CDR3 is TGTGCCAGTAGTGTGACAGGTTTGGGGGCTTTCTTT. The chain links TRBV19 to TRBJ1-1, with TRBD1 as a possible D gene (6 bases). V lost 5 bases and J lost 11, with 15 bases in between. The CDR3 is 12 residues long. Germline CDR1 and CDR2: LNHDA and SQIVND (reference sequence). Full variable domain (remainder filled in from reference TRBV19 and TRBJ1-1): DGGITQSPKYLFRKEGQNVTLSCEQNLNHDAMYWYRQDPGQGLRLIYYSQIVNDFQKGDIAEGYSVSREKKESFPLTVTSAQKNPTAFYLCASSVTGLGAFFGQGTRLTVV.

V is TRBV5-1 and J is TRBJ2-1; 9 bases fit TRBD2. After removal of 4 bases from V and 3 bases from J, the junction contained 8 bases not matched to a gene. Germline V gene data show CDR1 as SGHRS and CDR2 as YFSETQ. The CDR3 loop spans 16 amino acids. This chain's CDR3 is CASSPGPSGNYNEQFF. For the CDR3, the DNA is TGCGCCAGCAGCCCCGGCCCTAGCGGGAACTACAATGAGCAGTTCTTC.

The chain has TRBV19 and TRBJ2-2; possible D gene TRBD2, 5 bases. This CDR3 comprises 12 residues. Germline CDR1 is LNHDA and CDR2 is SQIVND (reference sequence). Trimming left V 5 bases short and J 7 bases short, with 8 bases between. CDR3 region: CASSSSIGELFF. CDR3 sequence (DNA): TGTGCCAGTAGTTCTAGCATCGGGGAGCTGTTTTTT.

The chain recombines TRBV18 with TRBJ1-2; 8 bases agree with TRBD1. This CDR3 comprises 14 residues. Germline V lookup: CDR1 KGHSH, CDR2 LQKENI. V gave up 2 bases and J gave up 6 bases; unmatched junction bases: 5. The CDR3 nucleotides read TGTGCCAGCTCACCATTCAGGGGGCTCAATGGCTACACCTTC. Residues: CASSPFRGLNGYTF.